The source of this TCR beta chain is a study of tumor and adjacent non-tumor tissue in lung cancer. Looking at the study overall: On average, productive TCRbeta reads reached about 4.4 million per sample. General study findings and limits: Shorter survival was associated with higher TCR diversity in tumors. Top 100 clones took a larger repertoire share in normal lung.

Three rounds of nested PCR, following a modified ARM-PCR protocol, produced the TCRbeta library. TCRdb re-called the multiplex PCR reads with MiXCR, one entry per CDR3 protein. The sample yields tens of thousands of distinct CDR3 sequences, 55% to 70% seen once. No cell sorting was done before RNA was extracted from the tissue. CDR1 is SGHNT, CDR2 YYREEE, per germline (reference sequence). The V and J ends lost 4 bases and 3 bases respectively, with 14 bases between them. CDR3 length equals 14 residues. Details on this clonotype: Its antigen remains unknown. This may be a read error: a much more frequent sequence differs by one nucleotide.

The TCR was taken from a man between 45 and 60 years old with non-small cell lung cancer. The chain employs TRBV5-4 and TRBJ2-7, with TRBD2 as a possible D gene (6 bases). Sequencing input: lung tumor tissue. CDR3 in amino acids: CASSRRDSLYEQYF. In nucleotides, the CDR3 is TGTGCCAGCAGCCGGCGGGACTCGCTCTACGAGCAGTACTTC.